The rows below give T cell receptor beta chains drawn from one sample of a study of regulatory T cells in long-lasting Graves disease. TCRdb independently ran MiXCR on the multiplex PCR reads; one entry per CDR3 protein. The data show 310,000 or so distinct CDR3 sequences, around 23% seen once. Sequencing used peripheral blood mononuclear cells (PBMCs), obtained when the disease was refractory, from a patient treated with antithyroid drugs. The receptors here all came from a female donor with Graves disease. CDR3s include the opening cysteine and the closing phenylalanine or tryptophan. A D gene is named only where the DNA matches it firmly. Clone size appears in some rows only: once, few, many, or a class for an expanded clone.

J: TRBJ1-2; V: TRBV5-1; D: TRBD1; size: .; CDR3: CASSKDRDSAFYGYTF; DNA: TGCGCCAGCAGCAAGGACCGGGACAGCGCCTTCTATGGCTACACCTTC
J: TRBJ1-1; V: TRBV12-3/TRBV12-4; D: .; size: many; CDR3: CASSLLENTEAFF; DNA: TGTGCCAGCAGTTTGTTGGAGAACACTGAAGCTTTCTTT
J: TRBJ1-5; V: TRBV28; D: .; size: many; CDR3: CASTRGPSSNQPQHF; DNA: TGTGCCAGCACTCGGGGTCCGAGTAGCAATCAGCCCCAGCATTTT
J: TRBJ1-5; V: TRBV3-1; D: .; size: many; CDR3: CASSQGLNQPQHF; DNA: TGTGCCAGCAGCCAAGGCCTCAATCAGCCCCAGCATTTT
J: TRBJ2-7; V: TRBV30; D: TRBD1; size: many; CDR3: CACTRDRGAEQYF; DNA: TGTGCCTGCACTCGGGACAGGGGGGCCGAGCAGTACTTC
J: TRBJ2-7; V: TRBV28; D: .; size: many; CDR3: CASSFESFSYEQYF; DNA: TGTGCCAGCAGTTTTGAAAGCTTCTCCTACGAGCAGTACTTC
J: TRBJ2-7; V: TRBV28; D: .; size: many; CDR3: CASSPAGPKAYEQYF; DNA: TGTGCCAGCAGCCCCGCCGGGCCAAAAGCCTACGAGCAGTACTTC
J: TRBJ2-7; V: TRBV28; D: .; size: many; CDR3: CASSGGNSYEQYF; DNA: TGTGCCAGCAGCGGCGGTAACTCCTACGAGCAGTACTTC
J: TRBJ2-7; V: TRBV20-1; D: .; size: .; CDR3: CSARDLTGNYEQYF; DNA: TGCAGTGCTAGAGATCTAACAGGGAACTACGAGCAGTACTTC
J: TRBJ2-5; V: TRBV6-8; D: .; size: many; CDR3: CASSESTDYQETQYF; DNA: TGTGCCAGCAGTGAGTCGACAGACTACCAAGAGACCCAGTACTTC
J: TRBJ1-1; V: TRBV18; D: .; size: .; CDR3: CASSPTTETNTEAFF; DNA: TGTGCCAGCTCACCCACCACAGAGACGAACACTGAAGCTTTCTTT
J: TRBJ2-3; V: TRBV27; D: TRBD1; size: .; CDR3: CASSLDRGRGRVRDTQYF; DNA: TGTGCCAGCAGCTTGGACAGGGGGCGCGGGAGGGTGAGAGATACGCAGTATTTT
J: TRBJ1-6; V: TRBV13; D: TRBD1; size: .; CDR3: CASSLDRGRTPLHF; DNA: TGTGCCAGCAGCTTGGACAGGGGGCGAACACCCCTCCACTTT
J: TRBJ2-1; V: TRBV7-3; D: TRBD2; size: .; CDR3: CASSLGTSDYNEQFF; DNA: TGTGCTAGCAGCCTCGGGACTAGCGACTACAATGAGCAGTTCTTC
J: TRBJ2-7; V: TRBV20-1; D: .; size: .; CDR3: CSAWGPGYEQYF; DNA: TGCAGTGCTTGGGGACCGGGCTACGAGCAGTACTTC
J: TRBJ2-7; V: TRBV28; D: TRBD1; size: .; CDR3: CASSSSGTETPYEQYF; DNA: TGTGCCAGCAGTTCCTCCGGGACAGAAACGCCCTACGAGCAGTACTTC
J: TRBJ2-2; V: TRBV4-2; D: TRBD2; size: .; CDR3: CASSPTSGSNTGELFF; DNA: TGTGCCAGCAGCCCAACTAGCGGGTCCAACACCGGGGAGCTGTTTTTT
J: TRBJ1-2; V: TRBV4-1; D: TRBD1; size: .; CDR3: CASSHLGQKDYGYTF; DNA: TGCGCCAGCAGCCACTTGGGACAGAAAGACTATGGCTACACCTTC
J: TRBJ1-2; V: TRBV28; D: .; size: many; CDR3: CASRPSPGSGYTF; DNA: TGTGCCAGCAGACCTTCGCCAGGGTCTGGCTACACCTTC
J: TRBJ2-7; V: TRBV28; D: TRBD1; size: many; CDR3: CASSSEDRVAYEQYF; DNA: TGTGCCAGCAGTTCGGAGGACAGGGTGGCCTACGAGCAGTACTTC
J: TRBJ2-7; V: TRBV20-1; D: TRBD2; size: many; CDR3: CSAGPGLAYEQYF; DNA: TGCAGTGCTGGTCCAGGACTAGCCTACGAGCAGTACTTC
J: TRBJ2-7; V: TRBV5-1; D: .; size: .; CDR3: CASCLDSPQSYEQYF; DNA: TGCGCCAGCTGCCTAGACAGTCCTCAGAGCTACGAGCAGTACTTC
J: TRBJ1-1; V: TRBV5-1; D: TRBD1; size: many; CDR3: CASSKAGQGDTEAFF; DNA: TGCGCCAGCTCAAAGGCGGGACAGGGAGACACTGAAGCTTTCTTT
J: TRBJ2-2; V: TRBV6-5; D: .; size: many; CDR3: CASSYGDTGELFF; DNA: TGTGCCAGCAGTTACGGGGACACCGGGGAGCTGTTTTTT
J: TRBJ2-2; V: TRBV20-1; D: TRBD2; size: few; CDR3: CSAIQLAGGPGTGELFF; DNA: TGCAGTGCTATCCAACTAGCGGGAGGGCCTGGCACCGGGGAGCTGTTTTTT
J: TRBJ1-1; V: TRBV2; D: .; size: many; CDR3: CASRINMNTEAFF; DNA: TGTGCCAGCAGGATCAACATGAACACTGAAGCTTTCTTT
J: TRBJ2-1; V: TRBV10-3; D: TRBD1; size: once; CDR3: CATLKRDSPNNEQFF; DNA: TGTGCCACCCTAAAACGGGACAGTCCGAACAATGAGCAGTTCTTC
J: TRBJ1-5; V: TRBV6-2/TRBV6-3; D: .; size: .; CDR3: CASSGTGHNLQPQHF; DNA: TGTGCCAGCAGTGGAACAGGACACAATCTTCAGCCCCAGCATTTT
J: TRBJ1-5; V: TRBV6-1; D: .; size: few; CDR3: CASSRGGGRTSNQPQHF; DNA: TGTGCCAGCAGCCGAGGAGGGGGGAGGACTAGCAATCAGCCCCAGCATTTT